This T cell receptor beta chain was observed in a study of preoperative IRX-2 immunotherapy in early breast cancer. V shed 4 bases and J shed 4 bases, with 22 bases lying between them. Germline CDR1 is MNHGY and CDR2 is SAAAGT. The CDR3 runs 17 residues. Only in-frame clones appear in the TCRdb table, and some are missing; sequencing was by immunoSEQ multiplex PCR. The sample contains tens of thousands of clones, 89% of which appear only once. Treatment described: preoperative locoregional IRX-2 cytokine immunotherapy. Samples came from a phase Ib trial of preoperative locoregional IRX-2 cytokine immunotherapy.

The sample here was tumor tissue, taken after IRX-2 immunotherapy. This sequence was found in a human donor with breast cancer. V and J are TRBV6-8 and TRBJ1-1; D is possibly TRBD1 (6 bases). The CDR3 reads CASSFSPGHTGSTEAFF. Written as DNA, the CDR3 is TGTGCCAGCAGTTTTTCCCCGGGACATACTGGGAGCACTGAAGCTTTCTTT.